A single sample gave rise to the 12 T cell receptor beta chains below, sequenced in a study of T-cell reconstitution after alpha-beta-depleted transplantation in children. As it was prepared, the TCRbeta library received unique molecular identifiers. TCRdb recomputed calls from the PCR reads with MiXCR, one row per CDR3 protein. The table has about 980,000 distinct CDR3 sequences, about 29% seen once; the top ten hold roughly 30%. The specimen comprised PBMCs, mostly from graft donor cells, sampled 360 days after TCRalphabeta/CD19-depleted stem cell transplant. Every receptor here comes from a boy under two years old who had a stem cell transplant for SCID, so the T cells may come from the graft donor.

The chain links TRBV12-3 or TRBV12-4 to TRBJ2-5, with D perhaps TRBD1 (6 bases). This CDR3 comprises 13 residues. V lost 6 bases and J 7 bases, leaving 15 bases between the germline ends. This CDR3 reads CASSRSRGGTQYF. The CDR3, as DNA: TGTGCCAGCAGCCGGTCTAGAGGGGGGACCCAGTACTTC.

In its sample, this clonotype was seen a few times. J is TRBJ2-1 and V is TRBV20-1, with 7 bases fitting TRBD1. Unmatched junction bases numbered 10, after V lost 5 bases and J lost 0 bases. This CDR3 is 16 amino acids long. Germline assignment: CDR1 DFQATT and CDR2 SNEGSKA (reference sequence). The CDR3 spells CSASTLGGHSYNEQFF. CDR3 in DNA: TGCAGTGCTTCGACTCTAGGGGGCCACTCCTACAATGAGCAGTTCTTC.

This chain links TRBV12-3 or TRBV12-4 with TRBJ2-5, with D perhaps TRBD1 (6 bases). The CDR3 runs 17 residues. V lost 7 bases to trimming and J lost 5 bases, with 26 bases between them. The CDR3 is CASTNDRSRIAKETQYF. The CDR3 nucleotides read TGTGCCAGCACCAACGACAGGAGTAGAATCGCAAAGGAGACCCAGTACTTC.

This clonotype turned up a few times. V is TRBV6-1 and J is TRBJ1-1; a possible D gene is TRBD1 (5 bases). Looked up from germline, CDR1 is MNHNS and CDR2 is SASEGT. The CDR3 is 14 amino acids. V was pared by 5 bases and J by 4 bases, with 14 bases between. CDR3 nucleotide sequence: TGTGCCAGCAGTCGCAGGGTCTTAGCCACTGAAGCTTTCTTT. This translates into CASSRRVLATEAFF.

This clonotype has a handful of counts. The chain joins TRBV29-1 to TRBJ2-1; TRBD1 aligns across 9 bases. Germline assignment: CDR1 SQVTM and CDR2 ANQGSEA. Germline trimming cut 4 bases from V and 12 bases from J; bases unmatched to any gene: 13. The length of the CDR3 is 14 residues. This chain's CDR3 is CSVGAPGQGFGQFF. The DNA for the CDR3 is TGCAGCGTTGGTGCACCGGGACAGGGATTTGGGCAGTTCTTC.

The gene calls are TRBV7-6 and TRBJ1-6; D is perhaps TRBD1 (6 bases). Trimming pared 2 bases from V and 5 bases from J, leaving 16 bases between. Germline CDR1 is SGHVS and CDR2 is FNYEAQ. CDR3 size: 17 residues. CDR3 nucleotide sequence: TGTGCCAGCAGCTTATTAATTTCCGGACAGAATAATTCACCCCTCCACTTT. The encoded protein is CASSLLISGQNNSPLHF.

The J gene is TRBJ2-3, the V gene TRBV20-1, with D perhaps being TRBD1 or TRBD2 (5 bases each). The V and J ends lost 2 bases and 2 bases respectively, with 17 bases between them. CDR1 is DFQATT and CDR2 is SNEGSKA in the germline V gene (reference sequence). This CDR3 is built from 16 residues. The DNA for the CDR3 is TGCAGTGCTAGACGGGGCTCCATAACACCCACAGATACGCAGTATTTT. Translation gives CSARRGSITPTDTQYF.

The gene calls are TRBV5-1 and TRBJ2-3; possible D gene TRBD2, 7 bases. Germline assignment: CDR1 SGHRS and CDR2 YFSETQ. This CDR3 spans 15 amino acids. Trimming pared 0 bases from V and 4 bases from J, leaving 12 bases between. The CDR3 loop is CASSLVSGGPDTQYF. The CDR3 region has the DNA TGCGCCAGCAGCTTGGTCTCGGGGGGCCCAGATACGCAGTATTTT.

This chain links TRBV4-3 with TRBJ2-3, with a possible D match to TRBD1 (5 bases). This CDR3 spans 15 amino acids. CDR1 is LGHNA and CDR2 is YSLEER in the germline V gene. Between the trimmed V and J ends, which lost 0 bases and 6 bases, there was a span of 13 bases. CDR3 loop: CASSQEGVRDDTQYF. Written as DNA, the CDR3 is TGCGCCAGCAGCCAAGAAGGGGTGAGAGACGATACGCAGTATTTT.

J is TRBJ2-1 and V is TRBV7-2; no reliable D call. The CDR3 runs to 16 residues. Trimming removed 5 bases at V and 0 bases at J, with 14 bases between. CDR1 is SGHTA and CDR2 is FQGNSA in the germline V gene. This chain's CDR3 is CASSRFAVSSYNEQFF. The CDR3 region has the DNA TGTGCCAGCAGCCGCTTCGCGGTTAGCTCCTACAATGAGCAGTTCTTC.

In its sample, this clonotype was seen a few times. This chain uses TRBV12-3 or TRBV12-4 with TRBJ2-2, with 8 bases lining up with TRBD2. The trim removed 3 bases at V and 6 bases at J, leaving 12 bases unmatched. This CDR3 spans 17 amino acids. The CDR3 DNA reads TGTGCCAGCAGTTTGGAACGGGGGGGCCTTAAGGCCGGGGAGCTGTTTTTT. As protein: CASSLERGGLKAGELFF.

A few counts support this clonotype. Here the CDR3 DNA reads TGCGCCAGCAGCCAAGGGTACAAAACAGGGGGCGATTATGAAAAACTGTTTTTT. Its translation: CASSQGYKTGGDYEKLFF. This chain joins TRBV4-3 and TRBJ1-4; 9 bases align to TRBD1. This CDR3 contains 18 residues. Germline CDR1 reads LGHNA; CDR2 reads YSLEER. The V gene end was trimmed by 1 base and the J gene end by 6 bases; junction bases not matched to a gene: 12.